The 10 T cell receptor beta chains reported below all come from one sample, sequenced in a study of cytomegalovirus exposure and HLA in healthy donors. The PCR had 60 Vbeta and 13 Jbeta primers. Only in-frame clones appear in the TCRdb table, and some are missing; sequencing was by immunoSEQ multiplex PCR. This table holds about 130,000 clones, approximately 80% found once. Sequencing was done on a sample of PBMCs. These receptors were obtained from a middle-aged man in good health and CMV-seronegative.

This clone was recorded once. The chain joins TRBV19 to TRBJ1-1; 7 nucleotides align to TRBD1. With V trimmed by 9 bases and J by 4 bases, 17 bases remained unmatched. This CDR3 has 16 amino acids. The germline V gene has CDR1 LNHDA and CDR2 SQIVND (reference sequence). CDR3 nucleotides: TGTGCCAGCGCCACAGGGGCGATGGATGTGGGCACTGAAGCTTTCTTT. It yields the protein CASATGAMDVGTEAFF.

The chain recombines TRBV4-3 with TRBJ1-5, with a possible D match to TRBD1 (5 bases). The V and J ends lost 1 base and 4 bases respectively, with 8 bases between them. Germline V gives CDR1 LGHNA, CDR2 YSLEER. This CDR3 is 14 amino acids long. This chain's CDR3 is CASSQVPGNQPQHF. CDR3 DNA: TGCGCCAGCAGCCAAGTTCCAGGGAATCAGCCCCAGCATTTT.

The count of this clone is one. The rearrangement joins TRBV5-4 to TRBJ2-3, with TRBD2 matching over 16 bases. The trim removed 4 bases at V and 5 bases at J, leaving 13 bases unmatched. The CDR3 runs 19 residues. Germline values: CDR1 SGHNT, CDR2 YYREEE (reference sequence). The CDR3 region has the DNA TGTGCCAGCAGCCCGTCCGGGACTAGCGGGGGGGCCGTAGGAGATACGCAGTATTTT. It is translated as CASSPSGTSGGAVGDTQYF.

This clone was observed a few times. This chain joins TRBV29-1 and TRBJ2-3, with TRBD2 matching over 12 bases. Germline CDR1 SQVTM, CDR2 ANQGSEA. The CDR3 contains 16 residues. J gave up 3 bases and V 0 bases, and 4 bases lay outside the gene matches. CDR3 sequence: CSVEEWTSGITDTQYF. The CDR3, as DNA: TGCAGCGTTGAAGAATGGACTAGCGGGATAACAGATACGCAGTATTTT.

The chain uses TRBV9 and TRBJ1-2; the D is unclear. This CDR3 region has 12 residues. Germline values: CDR1 SGDLS, CDR2 YYNGEE. Trimming shortened V by 0 bases and J by 8 bases, and 8 bases separated the two germline ends. The DNA for the CDR3 is TGTGCCAGCAGCGTAGCCCATTCCGGCTACACCTTC. It encodes CASSVAHSGYTF.

The chain has TRBV4-2 and TRBJ2-5; D unclear. V shed 1 base and J shed 3 bases, with 21 bases lying between them. Per the germline V gene, CDR1 is LGHNA and CDR2 is YNFKEQ. CDR3 length equals 18 residues. CDR3 sequence reads: CASSQGLLGEENKETQYF. CDR3 DNA: TGTGCCAGCAGCCAAGGGTTATTAGGAGAGGAGAATAAAGAGACCCAGTACTTC.

This clone is a singleton in its sample. The genes are TRBV7-7 and TRBJ2-1; 11 bases map to TRBD1. This CDR3 is built from 14 residues. The trim removed 5 bases at V and 9 bases at J, leaving 6 bases unmatched. The germline CDR1 and CDR2 sequences are SSHAT and FNYEAQ (reference sequence). The DNA of the CDR3 is TGTGCCAGCAGCCCCGGACAGGGGGCTCGTGAGCAGTTCTTC. This encodes CASSPGQGAREQFF.

The rearrangement links TRBV7-9 to TRBJ1-4; 10 bases match TRBD1. This CDR3 is built from 15 residues. V lost 5 bases to trimming and J lost 7 bases; unmatched junction nucleotides: 7. Germline values: CDR1 SEHNR, CDR2 FQNEAQ (reference sequence). The CDR3 nucleotides are TGTGCCAGCAGCAAGATGGGACAGGGGAGTGAAAAACTGTTTTTT. It codes for CASSKMGQGSEKLFF. The full variable domain, completed using reference TRBV7-9 and TRBJ1-4, is DTGVSQNPRHKITKRGQNVTFRCDPISEHNRLYWYRQTLGQGPEFLTYFQNEAQLEKSRLLSDRFSAERPKGSFSTLEIQRTEQGDSAMYLCASSKMGQGSEKLFFGSGTQLSVL.

This clone was recorded only once. This chain joins TRBV18 and TRBJ1-5; D is undetermined. V was trimmed by 5 bases and J by 7 bases, leaving 18 bases between them. Germline CDR1 reads KGHSH; CDR2 reads LQKENI. The CDR3 is made up of 15 amino acids. CDR3 DNA: TGTGCCAGCTCAGGCCTTGGCGGTGAGGAACAGCCCCAGCATTTT. It specifies CASSGLGGEEQPQHF.

The chain uses TRBV6-6 and TRBJ1-1; 9 bases are shared with TRBD1. This CDR3 has 15 residues. V trimming: 2 bases; J trimming: 1 base; junction bases outside the gene matches: 2. CDR1 MNHNY and CDR2 SVGAGI come from the germline V gene (reference sequence). The CDR3 DNA reads as TGTGCCAGCAGTTACCCACAGGGGGCGAACACTGAAGCTTTCTTT. It is translated as CASSYPQGANTEAFF.